The sequence of this TCR beta chain was determined in a study of blood T cell repertoires in COVID-19. Whole-study context: PBMCs, B-cell-depleted T cells, or T cells provided the cDNA or gDNA that made up the material.

Clones were read by immunoSEQ multiplex PCR, and TCRdb kept only the in-frame ones, dropping some. In the table there are a few hundred thousand clones, 89% of which are singletons. Everyone who took part was about 18 to 89 years old, and they came from roughly 25 US areas. Someone with COVID-19 had been met by exposed participants within 2 weeks before study entry. J gave up 4 bases and V 0 bases, and 10 bases lay outside the gene matches. Germline CDR1 reads SGHDN; CDR2 reads FVKESK. The CDR3 contains 17 residues. This TCR came from a woman aged 45-59 years who had been exposed to COVID-19. The V gene is TRBV14, the J gene TRBJ2-3; 7 bases map to TRBD1. Sequencing was carried out using PBMCs or T cells enriched from blood (not recorded which). The CDR3 here is CASSQEKGAIWPDTQYF. CDR3 in DNA: TGTGCCAGCAGCCAAGAAAAGGGGGCGATTTGGCCAGATACGCAGTATTTT.